This T cell receptor (beta chain) was identified in a study of blood T cell repertoires in COVID-19. This CDR3 comprises 16 residues. Germline CDR1 SGDLS, CDR2 YYNGEE. With V trimmed by 3 bases and J by 5 bases, 14 bases remained unmatched. Clones were read by immunoSEQ multiplex PCR, and TCRdb kept only the in-frame ones, dropping some. The sample lists 360,000 or so clones; 80% to 85% were seen once. This rearrangement joins TRBV9 to TRBJ2-7; 7 bases align to TRBD2. The origin of this receptor is a woman in her forties or fifties who had recovered from COVID-19. Sequencing used PBMCs or T cells enriched from blood (not recorded which). The DNA of the CDR3 is TGTGCCAGCAGCGCCCATCCCGGGACTATCATCAACGAGCAGTACTTC. Its protein is CASSAHPGTIINEQYF.